The 15 T cell receptor beta chains listed next were all sequenced from one sample in a study of early T cells in non-severe SARS-CoV-2 infection. TCRdb passed the 5' RACE reads through MiXCR, listing each CDR3 protein once. The top ten hold around 4.2% of the sample, which has fewer than 55,000 distinct CDR3 sequences, over 8% seen once. The sample was whole blood. These receptors were obtained from an adult who was a healthcare worker with PCR-confirmed SARS-CoV-2 infection or an uninfected control (not recorded which).

In its sample, this clonotype was seen many times. The genes are TRBV15 and TRBJ2-3; tentative D call: TRBD2 (6 bases). The ends were cut back, 1 base at V and 1 base at J, with 6 bases in the middle. Germline V CDR1 and CDR2: LNHNV, YYDKDF (reference sequence). This CDR3 region has 14 residues. The CDR3 region is CATSRGEGTDTQYF. CDR3 bases: TGTGCCACCAGCAGAGGGGAGGGCACAGATACGCAGTATTTT.

This clonotype was observed many times. This chain uses TRBV6-5 with TRBJ2-7; TRBD1 matches at 12 bases. V was clipped by 0 bases and J by 5 bases; unmatched bases: 2. Germline CDR1 MNHEY, CDR2 SVGAGI. This CDR3 spans 15 amino acids. The CDR3 nucleotides read TGTGCCAGCAGTTACTCCGGGACAGGGGGCGACGAGCAGTACTTC. Translation gives CASSYSGTGGDEQYF.

The rearrangement links TRBV11-3 to TRBJ1-2; D is unresolved. V was clipped by 0 bases and J by 4 bases, with 6 bases between them. Germline V lookup: CDR1 SGHNT, CDR2 YENEEA. This CDR3 contains 13 residues. The CDR3 bases are TGTGCCAGCAGCTTAGAAACCCTCTATGGCTACACCTTC. This sequence encodes CASSLETLYGYTF. The full variable domain, rest sourced from reference TRBV11-3 and TRBJ1-2, is EAGVVQSPRYKIIEKKQPVAFWCNPISGHNTLYWYLQNLGQGPELLIRYENEEAVDDSQLPKDRFSAERLKGVDSTLKIQPAELGDSAVYLCASSLETLYGYTFGSGTRLTVV.

Details on this clonotype: This may be a read error, as it is one base from a much larger clone. V and J are TRBV6-6 and TRBJ2-4; a weak D match, TRBD2 (5 bases). Trimming shortened V by 8 bases and J by 0 bases, and 14 bases separated the two germline ends. Germline CDR1 MNHNY, CDR2 SVGAGI (reference sequence). CDR3 size: 15 residues. The CDR3 region is CASVEGGIAKNIQYF. The CDR3 DNA follows: TGTGCCAGCGTAGAGGGCGGTATAGCCAAAAACATTCAGTACTTC.

This clonotype was observed once. V usage is TRBV20-1 and J usage is TRBJ2-1; 15 bases match TRBD2. The V gene end was trimmed by 7 bases and the J gene end by 0 bases; junction bases not matched to a gene: 1. Per germline, CDR1 DFQATT and CDR2 SNEGSKA (reference sequence). CDR3 length: 15 amino acids. CDR3 amino acids: CSGTSGGASYNEQFF. The CDR3 region has the DNA TGCAGTGGGACTAGCGGGGGGGCCTCCTACAATGAGCAGTTCTTC.

This sequence joins TRBV7-8 and TRBJ2-7; D not resolved. CDR3 length: 13 amino acids. Germline V gene sequence: CDR1 SGHVS, CDR2 FQNEAQ. V was shortened by 2 bases and J by 10 bases, with 15 bases between the two germline ends. CDR3 loop: CASSLSLNQNQYF. The CDR3 DNA reads TGTGCCAGCAGCTTATCCCTCAACCAGAACCAGTACTTC.

This clonotype was counted a few times. V is TRBV7-2 and J is TRBJ2-5; TRBD1 aligns across 8 bases. This CDR3 has 16 amino acids. Germline values: CDR1 SGHTA, CDR2 FQGNSA. J lost 3 bases, V lost 5 bases, and 11 bases had no gene match. The chain's CDR3 is CASSRKTGVTEETQYF. The DNA for the CDR3 is TGTGCCAGCAGCCGAAAGACAGGGGTCACGGAAGAGACCCAGTACTTC.

This clonotype was observed a few times. This rearrangement joins TRBV4-2 to TRBJ1-4, with 9 bases aligning to TRBD1. Germline lookup yields CDR1 LGHNA and CDR2 YNFKEQ. This CDR3 contains 16 residues. With V trimmed by 6 bases and J by 5 bases, 10 bases remained unmatched. This CDR3 is CASSHLQGAKNEKLFF. CDR3 DNA: TGTGCCAGCAGTCACTTACAGGGGGCGAAGAATGAAAAACTGTTTTTT.

This clonotype was detected ten times or more. The rearrangement links TRBV11-2 to TRBJ2-3; 7 positions agree with TRBD2. V dropped 5 bases and J dropped 3; count of bases not matched to a gene: 8. Germline lookup yields CDR1 SGHAT and CDR2 FQNNGV. This CDR3 region has 15 residues. This chain's CDR3 is CASSPINGGTDTQYF. The DNA for the CDR3 is TGTGCCAGCAGCCCAATCAACGGGGGGACAGATACGCAGTATTTT. The complete variable domain, with remaining parts taken from reference TRBV11-2 and TRBJ2-3, reads EAGVAQSPRYKIIEKRQSVAFWCNPISGHATLYWYQQILGQGPKLLIQFQNNGVVDDSQLPKDRFSAERLKGVDSTLKIQPAKLEDSAVYLCASSPINGGTDTQYFGPGTRLTVL.

This clonotype showed up just a few times. This rearrangement joins TRBV7-9 to TRBJ2-3; D call uncertain. The germline V and J ends were trimmed by 2 bases and 1 base, with 4 bases remaining between them. The CDR3 sequence is 13 residues long. Germline assignment: CDR1 SEHNR and CDR2 FQNEAQ (reference sequence). This chain's CDR3 is CASSLNRTDTQYF. The CDR3 nucleotides are TGTGCCAGCAGCTTAAATCGCACAGATACGCAGTATTTT.

This clonotype was seen repeatedly, ten times or more. The V and J genes are TRBV11-2 and TRBJ2-2, with D tentatively TRBD2 (5 bases). The CDR3 runs 14 residues. The V end lost 3 bases, the J end lost 1 base, and 6 bases lay between the germline ends. CDR1 and CDR2 (germline): SGHAT, FQNNGV. The CDR3 region is CASSFSGNTGELFF. The CDR3 region has the DNA TGTGCCAGCAGCTTCAGCGGGAACACCGGGGAGCTGTTTTTT.

This clonotype occurred many times. V and J are TRBV29-1 and TRBJ2-7, with D tentatively TRBD1 (6 bases). The CDR3 is made up of 14 amino acids. From germline, CDR1 is SQVTM and CDR2 ANQGSEA. The ends were cut back, 4 bases at V and 6 bases at J, with 19 bases in the middle. The CDR3 loop is CSVGRRTEIGEQYF. DNA for the CDR3: TGCAGCGTTGGTCGCCGGACAGAGATTGGCGAGCAGTACTTC.

V is TRBV28 and J is TRBJ2-3, with TRBD1 as a possible D gene (6 bases). V lost 5 bases and J 4 bases, leaving 19 bases between the germline ends. Germline CDR1 is MDHEN and CDR2 is SYDVKM. The CDR3 totals 16 residues. CDR3 in amino acids: CASSPPTGTSADTQYF. The CDR3 DNA reads as TGTGCCAGCAGTCCACCCACAGGGACGAGCGCAGATACGCAGTATTTT. Using reference TRBV28 and TRBJ2-3 for the parts outside the CDR3, the full variable domain is DVKVTQSSRYLVKRTGEKVFLECVQDMDHENMFWYRQDPGLGLRLIYFSYDVKMKEKGDIPEGYSVSREKKERFSLILESASTNQTSMYLCASSPPTGTSADTQYFGPGTRLTVL.

This clonotype has at least ten counts. The genes are TRBV7-9 and TRBJ2-7; D not resolved. Germline V gene lookup returns CDR1 SEHNR and CDR2 FQNEAQ (reference sequence). The CDR3 runs 14 residues. The germline V and J ends were trimmed by 5 bases and 5 bases, with 16 bases remaining between them. The DNA for the CDR3 is TGTGCCAGCAGCCCTCCAGAGCGTCGGAACGAGCAGTACTTC. Amino acid sequence: CASSPPERRNEQYF.

Remarks on this clonotype: A read error is possible here, since a much larger clone lies one base away. CDR3 loop: CASSPPRGLGYTF. CDR3 in DNA: TGTGCCAGCTCACCACCCCGGGGGCTAGGCTACACCTTC. The rearrangement joins TRBV18 to TRBJ1-2; maybe TRBD1 (6 bases). Germline V gene sequence: CDR1 KGHSH, CDR2 LQKENI. Trimming stripped 0 bases from V and 8 bases from J, with 10 bases between. The CDR3 runs 13 residues.